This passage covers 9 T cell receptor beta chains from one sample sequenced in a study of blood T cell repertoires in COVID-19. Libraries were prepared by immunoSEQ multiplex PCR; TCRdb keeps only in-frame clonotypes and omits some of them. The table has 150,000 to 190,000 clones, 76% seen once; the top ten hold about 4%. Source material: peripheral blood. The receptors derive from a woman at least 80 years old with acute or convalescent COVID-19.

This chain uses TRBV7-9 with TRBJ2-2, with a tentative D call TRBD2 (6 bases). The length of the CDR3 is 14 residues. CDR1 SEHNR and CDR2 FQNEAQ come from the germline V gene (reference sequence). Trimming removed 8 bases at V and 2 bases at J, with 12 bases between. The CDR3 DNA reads TGTGCCAGCCATAGCGGAGCTAACACCGGGGAGCTGTTTTTT. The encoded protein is CASHSGANTGELFF.

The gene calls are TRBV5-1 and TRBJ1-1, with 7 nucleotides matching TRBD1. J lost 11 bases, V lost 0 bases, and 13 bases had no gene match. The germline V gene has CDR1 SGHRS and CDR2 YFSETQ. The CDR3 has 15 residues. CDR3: CASSLETGTARGAFF. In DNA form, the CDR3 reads TGCGCCAGCAGCTTGGAGACGGGGACAGCCCGAGGGGCTTTCTTT.

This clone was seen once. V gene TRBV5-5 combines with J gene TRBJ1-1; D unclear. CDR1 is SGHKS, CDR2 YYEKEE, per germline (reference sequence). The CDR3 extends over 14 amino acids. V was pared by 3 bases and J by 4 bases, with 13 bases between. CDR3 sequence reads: CASSSLFRGTEAFF. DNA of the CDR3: TGTGCCAGCAGCTCATTGTTTCGGGGCACTGAAGCTTTCTTT.

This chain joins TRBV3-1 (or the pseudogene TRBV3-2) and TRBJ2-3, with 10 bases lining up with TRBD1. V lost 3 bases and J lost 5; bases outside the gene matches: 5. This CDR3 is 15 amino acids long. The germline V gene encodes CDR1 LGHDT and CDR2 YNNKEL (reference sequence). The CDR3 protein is CASSHRTGGQDTQYF. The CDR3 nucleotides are TGTGCCAGCAGCCACCGGACAGGGGGACAAGATACGCAGTATTTT.

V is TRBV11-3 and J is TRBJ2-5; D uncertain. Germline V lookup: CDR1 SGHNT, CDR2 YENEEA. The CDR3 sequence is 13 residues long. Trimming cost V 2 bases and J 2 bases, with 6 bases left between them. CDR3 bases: TGTGCCAGCAGCTTATCAGATCAAGAGACCCAGTACTTC. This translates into CASSLSDQETQYF. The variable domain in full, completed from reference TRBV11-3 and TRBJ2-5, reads EAGVVQSPRYKIIEKKQPVAFWCNPISGHNTLYWYLQNLGQGPELLIRYENEEAVDDSQLPKDRFSAERLKGVDSTLKIQPAELGDSAVYLCASSLSDQETQYFGPGTRLLVL.

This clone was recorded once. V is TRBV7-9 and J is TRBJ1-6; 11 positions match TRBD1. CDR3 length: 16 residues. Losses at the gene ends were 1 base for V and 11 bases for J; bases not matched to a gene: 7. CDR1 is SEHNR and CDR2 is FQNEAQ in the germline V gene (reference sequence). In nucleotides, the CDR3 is TGTGCCAGCAGCTTAGGTGCGGGACAGGGGGAAGCACCCCTCCACTTT. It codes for CASSLGAGQGEAPLHF.

The CDR3 DNA reads TGCGCCAGCAGCCAAGACGGTACGGGGGGAGCTTTCTTT. Amino acids: CASSQDGTGGAFF. The rearrangement joins TRBV4-3 to TRBJ1-1, with a weak D call TRBD1 (5 bases). The CDR3 loop spans 13 amino acids. V lost 0 bases and J 10 bases, leaving 12 bases between the germline ends. In germline, CDR1 is LGHNA, CDR2 YSLEER.

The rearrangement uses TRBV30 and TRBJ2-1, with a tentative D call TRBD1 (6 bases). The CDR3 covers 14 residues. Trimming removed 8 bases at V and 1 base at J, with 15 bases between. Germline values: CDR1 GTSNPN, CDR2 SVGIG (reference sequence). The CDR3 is CARRDTFSYNEQFF. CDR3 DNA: TGTGCCAGACGGGACACTTTTTCCTACAATGAGCAGTTCTTC.

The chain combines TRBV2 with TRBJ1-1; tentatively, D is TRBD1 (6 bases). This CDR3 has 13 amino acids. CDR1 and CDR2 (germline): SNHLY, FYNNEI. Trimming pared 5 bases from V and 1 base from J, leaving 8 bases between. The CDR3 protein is CASSRQENTEAFF. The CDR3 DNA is TGTGCCAGCAGTAGACAGGAGAACACTGAAGCTTTCTTT.